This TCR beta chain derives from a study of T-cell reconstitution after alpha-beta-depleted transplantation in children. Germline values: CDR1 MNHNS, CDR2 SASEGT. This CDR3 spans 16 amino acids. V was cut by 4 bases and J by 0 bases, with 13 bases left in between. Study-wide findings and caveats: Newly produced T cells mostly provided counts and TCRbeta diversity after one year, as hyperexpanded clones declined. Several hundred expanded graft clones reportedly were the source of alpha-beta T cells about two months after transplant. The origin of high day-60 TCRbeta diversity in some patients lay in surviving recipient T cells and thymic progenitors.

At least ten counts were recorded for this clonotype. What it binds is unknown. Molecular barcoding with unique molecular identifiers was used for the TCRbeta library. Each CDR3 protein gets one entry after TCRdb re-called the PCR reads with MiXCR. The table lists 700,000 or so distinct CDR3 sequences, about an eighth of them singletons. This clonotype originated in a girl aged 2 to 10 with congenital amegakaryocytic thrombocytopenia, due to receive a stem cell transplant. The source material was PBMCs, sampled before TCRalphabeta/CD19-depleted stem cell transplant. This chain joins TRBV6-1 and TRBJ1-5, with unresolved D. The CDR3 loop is CASSGRVLYSNQPQHF. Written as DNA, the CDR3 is TGTGCCAGCAGTGGAAGGGTTCTTTATAGCAATCAGCCCCAGCATTTT.